This note documents a single T cell receptor beta chain sequence. Its antigen is not yet known. Per-base quality was not reported, and no clone a single base away is much larger than it. Reads for this sample came from an Illumina HiSeq 1500. TCRdb cleaned the public reads at Q25 with fastp, built clones with MiXCR and kept in-frame beta chains. For every CDR3 protein sequence, its rows merge into one entry that carries the most common genes and DNA. Across this sample there are nearly 700,000 distinct CDR3 sequences, with 30% to 35% seen only once. The leading ten clones occupy around a sixth of the sample. Per the germline V gene, SGHVS is the CDR1 and FNYEAQ is the CDR2. From cysteine to phenylalanine, the CDR3 is 14 amino acids long. The sequence is cut down to CDR3 DNA, 42 bases in frame from base 1. The germline V end is reduced by 5 bases and the J end by 2 bases; junction bases left unmatched: 5.

Read against the paper, the sample's treatment or condition label means: in vitro stimulation with specific CMV peptide epitopes to enrich CMV-specific T cells. These data are taken from a study of T cell repertoires in cytomegalovirus infection (dated by TCRdb to between 2018 and 2021). The study in broad terms: Recently identified HLA-C-restricted CMV epitopes, whose presentation resists viral immunomodulation, were targeted by peptide stimulations together with well-studied HLA-B-restricted epitopes. Because public TCR beta signatures pointed to carriage of CMV infection together with the matching HLA type, the HLA type of each donor mattered for the analysis. What the authors observed across the whole study: The ex vivo response was dominated by HLA-C-restricted CMV-specific TCR beta clonotypes, and the single most frequent clonotype in two of eight donors was supplied by these HLA-C-restricted clonotypes. Cumulative frequency of public TCR beta family members discriminated carriers of CMV infection plus the relevant HLA type in this cohort and an independent approximately 340-donor cohort.

The rearranged segments are TRBV7-6 and TRBJ2-7, with 8 central nucleotides matching TRBD2. Sequencing used cultured PBMCs, obtained from culture after CMV antigen stimulation. The clonotype comes from a human donor in good health (CMV status not recorded). Some clones in this sample may be carry-over from other donors' samples. The CDR3 here reads CASSGPGLAYEQYF. Read as DNA, the sequence is TGTGCCAGCAGCGGACCGGGACTAGCCTACGAGCAGTACTTC.